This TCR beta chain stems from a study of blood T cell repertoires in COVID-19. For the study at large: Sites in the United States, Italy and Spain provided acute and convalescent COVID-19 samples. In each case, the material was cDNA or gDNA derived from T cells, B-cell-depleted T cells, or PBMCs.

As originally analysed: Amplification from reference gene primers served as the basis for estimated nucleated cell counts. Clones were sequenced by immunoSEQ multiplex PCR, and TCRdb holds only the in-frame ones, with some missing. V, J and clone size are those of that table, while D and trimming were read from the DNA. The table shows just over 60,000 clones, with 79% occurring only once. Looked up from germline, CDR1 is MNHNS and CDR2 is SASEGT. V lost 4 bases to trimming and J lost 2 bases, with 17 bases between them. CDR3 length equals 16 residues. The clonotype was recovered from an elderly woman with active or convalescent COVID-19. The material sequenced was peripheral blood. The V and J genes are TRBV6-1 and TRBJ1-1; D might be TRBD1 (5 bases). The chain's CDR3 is CASSADNLGVNTEAFF. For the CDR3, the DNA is TGTGCCAGCAGTGCAGACAATTTAGGGGTCAACACTGAAGCTTTCTTT.